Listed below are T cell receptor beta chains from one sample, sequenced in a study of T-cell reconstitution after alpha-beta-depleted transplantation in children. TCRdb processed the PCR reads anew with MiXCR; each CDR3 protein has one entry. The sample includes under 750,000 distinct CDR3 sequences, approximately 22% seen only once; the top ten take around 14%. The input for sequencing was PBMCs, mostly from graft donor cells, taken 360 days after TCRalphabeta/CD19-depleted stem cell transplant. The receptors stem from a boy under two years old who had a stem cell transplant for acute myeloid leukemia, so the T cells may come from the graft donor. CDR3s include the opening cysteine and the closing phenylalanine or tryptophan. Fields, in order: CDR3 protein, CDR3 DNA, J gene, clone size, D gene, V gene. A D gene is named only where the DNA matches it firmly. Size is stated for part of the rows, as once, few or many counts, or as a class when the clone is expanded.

CDR3 protein: CASSPSANTEAFF
CDR3 DNA: TGTGCCAGCAGCCCCTCGGCGAACACTGAAGCTTTCTTT
J gene: TRBJ1-1
clone size: many
D gene: -
V gene: TRBV12-3/TRBV12-4

CDR3 protein: CASSPTGSGNQPQHF
CDR3 DNA: TGTGCCAGCAGCCCCACGGGGTCAGGCAATCAGCCCCAGCATTTT
J gene: TRBJ1-5
clone size: few
D gene: -
V gene: TRBV27

CDR3 protein: CSVEEFGGDSYEQYF
CDR3 DNA: TGCAGCGTTGAAGAATTCGGGGGGGACTCCTACGAGCAGTACTTC
J gene: TRBJ2-7
clone size: -
D gene: TRBD2
V gene: TRBV29-1

CDR3 protein: CSAINRVLYNEQFF
CDR3 DNA: TGCAGTGCTATTAACAGGGTCCTCTACAATGAGCAGTTCTTC
J gene: TRBJ2-1
clone size: few
D gene: -
V gene: TRBV20-1

CDR3 protein: CSAVAGAGNTIYF
CDR3 DNA: TGCAGCGCTGTGGCGGGGGCTGGAAACACCATATATTTT
J gene: TRBJ1-3
clone size: -
D gene: -
V gene: TRBV29-1

CDR3 protein: CSVQEDTQYF
CDR3 DNA: TGCAGCGTTCAGGAAGATACGCAGTATTTT
J gene: TRBJ2-3
clone size: many
D gene: -
V gene: TRBV29-1

CDR3 protein: CSGAFGRSANTQYF
CDR3 DNA: TGCAGCGGAGCTTTCGGGCGGTCGGCGAATACGCAGTATTTT
J gene: TRBJ2-3
clone size: -
D gene: -
V gene: TRBV20-1

CDR3 protein: CSVGGAAEQFF
CDR3 DNA: TGCAGCGTTGGCGGGGCTGCTGAGCAGTTCTTC
J gene: TRBJ2-1
clone size: many
D gene: -
V gene: TRBV29-1

CDR3 protein: CASSQGVITEAFF
CDR3 DNA: TGTGCCAGCAGCCAAGGGGTGATCACTGAAGCTTTCTTT
J gene: TRBJ1-1
clone size: few
D gene: -
V gene: TRBV3-1

CDR3 protein: CASSVGTSGFNEQFF
CDR3 DNA: TGTGCCAGCAGTGTTGGGACTAGCGGATTCAATGAGCAGTTCTTC
J gene: TRBJ2-1
clone size: few
D gene: TRBD2
V gene: TRBV2

CDR3 protein: CSVEVSANEKLFF
CDR3 DNA: TGCAGCGTTGAAGTGTCGGCTAATGAAAAACTGTTTTTT
J gene: TRBJ1-4
clone size: few
D gene: -
V gene: TRBV29-1

CDR3 protein: CASSQDREVMRTEAFF
CDR3 DNA: TGTGCCAGCAGTCAGGACAGGGAAGTAATGAGGACTGAAGCTTTCTTT
J gene: TRBJ1-1
clone size: -
D gene: TRBD1
V gene: TRBV12-3/TRBV12-4

CDR3 protein: CASSLSGGGNQPQHF
CDR3 DNA: TGTGCCAGCAGTTTATCGGGGGGTGGCAATCAGCCCCAGCATTTT
J gene: TRBJ1-5
clone size: few
D gene: -
V gene: TRBV27

CDR3 protein: CASSLIADTQYF
CDR3 DNA: TGTGCCAGCAGCTTAATTGCAGATACGCAGTATTTT
J gene: TRBJ2-3
clone size: many
D gene: -
V gene: TRBV7-2

CDR3 protein: CASSEGGWEKLFF
CDR3 DNA: TGTGCCAGCAGTGAGGGGGGTTGGGAAAAACTGTTTTTT
J gene: TRBJ1-4
clone size: -
D gene: -
V gene: TRBV25-1

CDR3 protein: CASSYIQRERDEQYF
CDR3 DNA: TGTGCCAGCAGTTACATCCAGCGAGAACGCGACGAGCAGTACTTC
J gene: TRBJ2-7
clone size: many
D gene: -
V gene: TRBV6-2/TRBV6-3

CDR3 protein: CASSLSRELLSF
CDR3 DNA: TGTGCCAGCAGTTTATCGCGGGAGCTTCTGTCCTTT
J gene: TRBJ1-6
clone size: few
D gene: -
V gene: TRBV28

CDR3 protein: CSVEGGDVYEQYF
CDR3 DNA: TGCAGCGTTGAAGGGGGTGACGTCTACGAGCAGTACTTC
J gene: TRBJ2-7
clone size: few
D gene: -
V gene: TRBV29-1

CDR3 protein: CASSLVQGSRFF
CDR3 DNA: TGTGCCAGCAGCTTGGTACAGGGGTCCCGGTTCTTC
J gene: TRBJ2-1
clone size: -
D gene: TRBD1
V gene: TRBV5-6

CDR3 protein: CASSPNPGGVYEQYF
CDR3 DNA: TGTGCCAGCAGCCCCAACCCGGGAGGAGTTTACGAGCAGTACTTC
J gene: TRBJ2-7
clone size: many
D gene: TRBD2
V gene: TRBV7-9

CDR3 protein: CSVGTNYGYTF
CDR3 DNA: TGCAGCGTTGGAACTAACTATGGCTACACCTTC
J gene: TRBJ1-2
clone size: many
D gene: -
V gene: TRBV29-1

CDR3 protein: CASSDWDSDNEQFF
CDR3 DNA: TGTGCCAGCAGTGACTGGGACAGTGATAATGAGCAGTTCTTC
J gene: TRBJ2-1
clone size: many
D gene: TRBD1
V gene: TRBV6-1

CDR3 protein: CASSLGSGTGPYEQYF
CDR3 DNA: TGTGCCAGCAGCTTAGGATCCGGGACAGGACCCTACGAGCAGTACTTC
J gene: TRBJ2-7
clone size: few
D gene: TRBD1
V gene: TRBV7-9

CDR3 protein: CSARPPGANTEAFF
CDR3 DNA: TGCAGTGCTAGACCTCCGGGGGCGAACACTGAAGCTTTCTTT
J gene: TRBJ1-1
clone size: -
D gene: -
V gene: TRBV20-1

CDR3 protein: CASRRGASSSGELFF
CDR3 DNA: TGTGCCAGCAGACGGGGGGCATCGAGTTCCGGGGAGCTGTTTTTT
J gene: TRBJ2-2
clone size: -
D gene: -
V gene: TRBV7-9

CDR3 protein: CSGHRGTDTQYF
CDR3 DNA: TGCAGCGGACACAGGGGCACAGATACGCAGTATTTT
J gene: TRBJ2-3
clone size: many
D gene: -
V gene: TRBV29-1

CDR3 protein: CASSEDIYNSYEQYF
CDR3 DNA: TGCGCCAGCAGCGAGGATATATACAACTCCTACGAGCAGTACTTC
J gene: TRBJ2-7
clone size: few
D gene: -
V gene: TRBV5-1

CDR3 protein: CAMGRNSGANVLTF
CDR3 DNA: TGTGCCATGGGACGGAACTCTGGGGCCAACGTCCTGACTTTC
J gene: TRBJ2-6
clone size: few
D gene: -
V gene: TRBV10-3

CDR3 protein: CASSLPSAGTTNSPLHF
CDR3 DNA: TGTGCCAGCAGCTTACCATCCGCCGGGACGACAAATTCACCCCTCCACTTT
J gene: TRBJ1-6
clone size: many
D gene: -
V gene: TRBV7-8

CDR3 protein: CASSADRPLYEQYF
CDR3 DNA: TGCGCCAGCAGCGCCGACAGGCCCCTATACGAGCAGTACTTC
J gene: TRBJ2-7
clone size: -
D gene: -
V gene: TRBV5-1

CDR3 protein: CASSVGTSNTGELFF
CDR3 DNA: TGTGCCAGCAGCGTAGGGACTTCAAACACCGGGGAGCTGTTTTTT
J gene: TRBJ2-2
clone size: few
D gene: -
V gene: TRBV9

CDR3 protein: CASSAVGETQYF
CDR3 DNA: TGTGCCAGCAGCGCAGTGGGGGAGACCCAGTACTTC
J gene: TRBJ2-5
clone size: -
D gene: -
V gene: TRBV9

CDR3 protein: CTSTGGGGTEAFF
CDR3 DNA: TGTACCAGCACCGGAGGTGGGGGGACTGAAGCTTTCTTT
J gene: TRBJ1-1
clone size: -
D gene: -
V gene: TRBV6-1

CDR3 protein: CASSVADTQYF
CDR3 DNA: TGTGCCAGCAGTGTGGCAGATACGCAGTATTTT
J gene: TRBJ2-3
clone size: many
D gene: -
V gene: TRBV25-1

CDR3 protein: CASSLGEGGAEAFF
CDR3 DNA: TGTGCCAGCAGTTTAGGGGAGGGTGGGGCTGAAGCTTTCTTT
J gene: TRBJ1-1
clone size: -
D gene: -
V gene: TRBV12-3/TRBV12-4

CDR3 protein: CSASGYTQYF
CDR3 DNA: TGCAGTGCTAGTGGATATACGCAGTATTTT
J gene: TRBJ2-3
clone size: many
D gene: -
V gene: TRBV20-1

CDR3 protein: CASSFAGPLEKLFF
CDR3 DNA: TGTGCCAGCAGTTTTGCGGGCCCGCTAGAAAAACTGTTTTTT
J gene: TRBJ1-4
clone size: many
D gene: -
V gene: TRBV12-3/TRBV12-4

CDR3 protein: CASSTTGSLAKNIQYF
CDR3 DNA: TGTGCCAGCAGTACTACGGGGTCCTTAGCCAAAAACATTCAGTACTTC
J gene: TRBJ2-4
clone size: -
D gene: -
V gene: TRBV28

CDR3 protein: CSAGRQSYEQYF
CDR3 DNA: TGCAGTGCTGGCAGGCAGTCCTACGAGCAGTACTTC
J gene: TRBJ2-7
clone size: many
D gene: -
V gene: TRBV20-1

CDR3 protein: CATRDPGIYPDTQYF
CDR3 DNA: TGTGCCACCAGGGATCCTGGTATTTACCCAGATACGCAGTATTTT
J gene: TRBJ2-3
clone size: few
D gene: -
V gene: TRBV15

CDR3 protein: CSVDSGTGEVRNQPQHF
CDR3 DNA: TGCAGCGTTGACTCAGGGACAGGGGAGGTAAGGAATCAGCCCCAGCATTTT
J gene: TRBJ1-5
clone size: few
D gene: TRBD1
V gene: TRBV29-1

CDR3 protein: CAIVVDGTDTQYF
CDR3 DNA: TGTGCCATCGTGGTAGATGGGACAGATACGCAGTATTTT
J gene: TRBJ2-3
clone size: many
D gene: -
V gene: TRBV10-3

CDR3 protein: CSVVGRRTLFEAFF
CDR3 DNA: TGCAGCGTTGTGGGCAGGCGGACCCTCTTTGAAGCTTTCTTT
J gene: TRBJ1-1
clone size: few
D gene: -
V gene: TRBV29-1

CDR3 protein: CASSAGQGLGEQFF
CDR3 DNA: TGTGCCAGCAGTGCCGGACAGGGACTCGGTGAGCAGTTCTTC
J gene: TRBJ2-1
clone size: few
D gene: TRBD1
V gene: TRBV6-1

CDR3 protein: CASGEQSNTGELFF
CDR3 DNA: TGCGCCAGCGGGGAACAGTCGAACACCGGGGAGCTGTTTTTT
J gene: TRBJ2-2
clone size: many
D gene: -
V gene: TRBV10-1

CDR3 protein: CASSVSRVGADTQYF
CDR3 DNA: TGTGCCAGCAGCGTCTCTAGGGTTGGGGCAGATACGCAGTATTTT
J gene: TRBJ2-3
clone size: few
D gene: -
V gene: TRBV7-2

CDR3 protein: CATSRTGDTGELFF
CDR3 DNA: TGTGCCACCAGCAGAACTGGGGACACCGGGGAGCTGTTTTTT
J gene: TRBJ2-2
clone size: many
D gene: -
V gene: TRBV15

CDR3 protein: CASSIGSGGYEQFF
CDR3 DNA: TGTGCCAGTAGTATAGGTTCAGGGGGCTATGAGCAGTTCTTC
J gene: TRBJ2-1
clone size: -
D gene: TRBD1
V gene: TRBV19

CDR3 protein: CASSEVSLQPQHF
CDR3 DNA: TGTGCCAGCAGTGAAGTGAGCTTACAGCCCCAGCATTTT
J gene: TRBJ1-5
clone size: -
D gene: -
V gene: TRBV6-1

CDR3 protein: CASSSGGTGIYEQYF
CDR3 DNA: TGCGCCAGCAGCTCCGGCGGGACTGGCATCTACGAGCAGTACTTC
J gene: TRBJ2-7
clone size: many
D gene: -
V gene: TRBV5-1

CDR3 protein: CASSPGGGGLRDTQYF
CDR3 DNA: TGTGCCAGCAGCCCGGGGGGCGGGGGCCTTAGAGATACGCAGTATTTT
J gene: TRBJ2-3
clone size: -
D gene: -
V gene: TRBV12-3/TRBV12-4

CDR3 protein: CAISESTDPNTGELFF
CDR3 DNA: TGTGCCATCAGTGAGTCGACGGACCCGAACACCGGGGAGCTGTTTTTT
J gene: TRBJ2-2
clone size: many
D gene: -
V gene: TRBV10-3

CDR3 protein: CSVVQDDFYGYTF
CDR3 DNA: TGCAGCGTTGTACAGGACGACTTCTATGGCTACACCTTC
J gene: TRBJ1-2
clone size: -
D gene: -
V gene: TRBV29-1

CDR3 protein: CASSPDRVGYGYTF
CDR3 DNA: TGTGCCAGCAGTCCGGACAGGGTCGGATATGGCTACACCTTC
J gene: TRBJ1-2
clone size: -
D gene: TRBD1
V gene: TRBV6-1

CDR3 protein: CASRSGGGYTDTQYF
CDR3 DNA: TGTGCCAGCAGGAGCGGGGGGGGTTACACAGATACGCAGTATTTT
J gene: TRBJ2-3
clone size: -
D gene: TRBD2
V gene: TRBV6-1